The 5 T cell receptor beta chains below were found in one sample sequenced in a study of regulatory T cells in long-lasting Graves disease. Time point noted: newly diagnosed GD, antithyroid drugs for less than 3 months. Construction of the TCR library relied on RNA isolated from PBMCs. Construction of the TCR beta libraries employed iRepertoire HTBI primers in conjunction with Arm-PCR of CDR3 regions. MiXCR, applied by TCRdb to the multiplex PCR reads, yields one record per CDR3 protein. The table includes about 300,000 distinct CDR3 sequences, about 18% detected once. The source material was peripheral blood mononuclear cells (PBMCs), sampled at new diagnosis, from a patient treated with antithyroid drugs. These receptors were taken from a female donor with Graves disease.

This clonotype was observed many times. The rearrangement joins TRBV2 to TRBJ2-2, with TRBD1 as a possible D gene (5 bases). The germline V gene encodes CDR1 SNHLY and CDR2 FYNNEI. CDR3 length: 16 residues. The ends were cut back, 10 bases at V and 4 bases at J, with 22 bases in the middle. The CDR3 nucleotides are TGTGCCATCTGGGGCGAAGGGATCGTGGGCACCGGGGAGCTGTTTTTT. Translating gives CAIWGEGIVGTGELFF.

This clonotype was observed a handful of times. The germline gene is not matched at one end of the junction; a read error may be the cause. The chain uses TRBV20-1 and TRBJ2-1; perhaps TRBD2 as D (5 bases). The CDR3 runs 15 residues. Germline CDR1 and CDR2: DFQATT and SNEGSKA (reference sequence). The CDR3 reads CSAYPDFLSYDEQFF. The CDR3 DNA is TGCAGTGCTTACCCGGACTTCCTCTCCTACGATGAGCAGTTCTTC.

The chain recombines TRBV20-1 with TRBJ2-7, with 7 bases lining up with TRBD2. The germline V gene has CDR1 DFQATT and CDR2 SNEGSKA (reference sequence). The CDR3 has 14 amino acids. Trimming at V came to 1 base and at J to 4 bases, leaving 7 bases not matched to a gene. The CDR3 coding sequence is TGCAGTGCTAGAGGGTTAGCGGGCCGGTACGAGCAGTACTTC. Its protein product is CSARGLAGRYEQYF.

This clonotype was seen repeatedly, ten times or more. The chain is built from TRBV7-9 and TRBJ2-7, with D unclear. This CDR3 contains 17 residues. Germline-derived CDR1 and CDR2 are SEHNR and FQNEAQ (reference sequence). V was cut by 5 bases and J by 4 bases, with 24 bases left in between. CDR3 loop: CASSPPGSGLRGYEQYF. The CDR3 DNA reads TGTGCCAGCAGCCCACCGGGTTCTGGGCTTCGTGGGTACGAGCAGTACTTC.

This clonotype was recorded many times. The CDR3 spells CATLTRGWNTEAFF. CDR3 sequence (DNA): TGTGCCACCTTAACCCGGGGCTGGAACACTGAAGCTTTCTTT. The chain couples TRBV28 to TRBJ1-1, with D maybe TRBD1 (5 bases). This CDR3 is 14 amino acids long. Germline V gives CDR1 MDHEN, CDR2 SYDVKM. The V end was cut by 10 bases, the J end by 1 base, with 16 bases between.